The clone carrying this T cell receptor (beta chain) was found a few times. Its antigen remains unidentified. This specimen comes from a study of shared clonotypes between healthy human individuals. Assay used: immunoSEQ multiplex PCR; TCRdb lists only in-frame clones, some missing. In the table there are around 750,000 clones, under 80% of which are singletons. V gave up 5 bases and J gave up 2 bases, with 13 bases separating them. This CDR3 is built from 14 residues. Germline-derived CDR1 and CDR2 are SGHTA and FQGNSA. General observations from the study: Around 4.7% of naive CD4 clonotypes were shared across a few donors.

This receptor was taken from a woman aged 30 to 39 in good health. The material sequenced was memory CD4+ T cells sorted from blood. Subset defined: CD45RA-negative fraction. This chain connects TRBV7-2 to TRBJ2-7; perhaps TRBD1 as D (5 bases). CDR3: CASSPSQGPYEQYF. CDR3 nucleotide sequence: TGTGCCAGCAGCCCCAGCCAGGGTCCCTACGAGCAGTACTTC.